Many counts were recorded for the clone carrying this T cell receptor (beta chain). The investigators amplified TCR beta CDR3 regions from RNA transcripts. The TCR CDR3 first-round RT-PCR relied on the HTBI primer set. One entry per CDR3 protein results from TCRdb running MiXCR on the multiplex PCR reads. The sample shows around 700,000 distinct CDR3 sequences, approximately 19% of them seen only once. These data are taken from a study of T cells in Graves' hyperthyroidism and ophthalmopathy. This CDR3 contains 14 residues. Germline V gene lookup returns CDR1 SGHTA and CDR2 FQGTGA. Trimming removed 5 bases at V and 2 bases at J, with 12 bases between.

This clonotype originated in a woman aged 45-59 years with Graves' hyperthyroidism that later progressed to Graves' ophthalmopathy. The rearrangement links TRBV7-3 to TRBJ1-1; D is ambiguous. What was sequenced was blood. Here the CDR3 reads CASSLGPRNTEAFF. CDR3 coding DNA: TGTGCCAGCAGCCTAGGACCGCGTAACACTGAAGCTTTCTTT.